The clone carrying this T cell receptor (beta chain) was recorded at least ten times. Antigen unknown. J lost 5 bases, V lost 5 bases, and 8 bases had no gene match. The CDR3 has 15 residues. This sample is part of a study of T-cell reconstitution after alpha-beta-depleted transplantation in children. Regarding the study as a whole: In patients about two months after transplant, alpha-beta T cells reportedly arose from several hundred expanded graft clones. Diversity and T-cell counts at one year after transplant derived mostly from new T cells.

Library preparation (for TCRbeta) was performed with unique molecular identifiers. TCRdb recomputed calls from the PCR reads with MiXCR, one row per CDR3 protein. The data show 250,000 to 400,000 distinct CDR3 sequences, with approximately 20% seen just once and approximately 11% held by the top ten. The chain combines TRBV12-3 or TRBV12-4 with TRBJ2-5, with TRBD2 identical over 10 bases. This clonotype originated in a male patient aged 10 to 17 who had a stem cell transplant for acute lymphoblastic leukemia, so the T cells may come from the graft donor. The sequencing here drew on PBMCs, mostly from graft donor cells, taken 180 days after TCRalphabeta/CD19-depleted stem cell transplant. CDR3 nucleotide sequence: TGTGCCAGCAGTGACCAGCGGGAGGGCTGGGAGACCCAGTACTTC. Translation: CASSDQREGWETQYF.